The subject of this entry is one T cell receptor (beta chain). Antigen: not known. This specimen belongs to a study of cytomegalovirus exposure and HLA in healthy donors. CDR3 length equals 16 residues. Per germline, CDR1 MDHEN and CDR2 SYDVKM. V was trimmed by 6 bases and J by 6 bases, leaving 23 bases between them. It was with 60 Vbeta and 13 Jbeta primers that the PCR ran. Clones were read by immunoSEQ multiplex PCR, and TCRdb kept only the in-frame ones, dropping some. Of around 160,000 clones in the sample, approximately 88% are singletons; the top ten hold more than 1.5%. Overall study results and limits: The listing of 150 or so TCR beta chains classed them as cytomegalovirus-associated. TCR sequences were mostly rare, though some public TCRs occurred in many donors.

This rearrangement joins TRBV28 to TRBJ1-1; maybe TRBD1 (5 bases). The sequence derives from a woman younger than 35 in good health and CMV-seronegative. Specimen: PBMCs. The CDR3 coding sequence is TGTGCCAGCAGCCCATATCCCTACAGGAAAAGCGCTGAAGCTTTCTTT. This sequence encodes CASSPYPYRKSAEAFF.